The 24 T cell receptor beta chains below were found in one sample sequenced in a study of shared clonotypes between healthy human individuals. Profiled with immunoSEQ multiplex PCR; TCRdb holds only in-frame clones, not every one. The table has 950,000 to 1,100,000 clones, about four fifths seen once; the top ten hold 0.55% to 0.7%. Sample: memory CD4+ T cells from PBMCs. The subset denotes: CD45RA-negative fraction. These receptors were taken from a man aged 18-30 years in good health. Some clones in this sample may be carry-over from other donors' samples.

Concerning this clone itself: At the DNA level, this CDR3 is encoded by other sequences in the same sample as well. The DNA for the CDR3 is TGTGCCAGCCGACAGGGAGGTAATGAAAAACTGTTTTTT. The encoded protein is CASRQGGNEKLFF. The rearrangement links TRBV28 to TRBJ1-4, with TRBD1 matching over 7 bases. This CDR3 is 13 amino acids long. In germline, CDR1 is MDHEN, CDR2 SYDVKM. Trimming at V came to 8 bases and at J to 4 bases, leaving 4 bases not matched to a gene. The entire variable domain, with the rest obtained from reference TRBV28 and TRBJ1-4, is as follows: DVKVTQSSRYLVKRTGEKVFLECVQDMDHENMFWYRQDPGLGLRLIYFSYDVKMKEKGDIPEGYSVSREKKERFSLILESASTNQTSMYLCASRQGGNEKLFFGSGTQLSVL.

The CDR3 nucleotides are TGCGCCAGCAGCTGGACGCCGGGACTAGCGATCCCAGACGAGCAGTACTTC. Amino acids: CASSWTPGLAIPDEQYF. The chain joins TRBV5-1 to TRBJ2-7, with 10 bases identical to TRBD2. The junction had 14 bases not matched to a gene; V was cut back by 3 bases and J by 5 bases. CDR1 is SGHRS and CDR2 is YFSETQ in the germline V gene. The CDR3 is 17 residues long.

This chain connects TRBV11-2 to TRBJ2-2; tentatively, D is TRBD2 (5 bases). CDR1 SGHAT and CDR2 FQNNGV come from the germline V gene. This CDR3 region has 14 residues. V was cut by 2 bases and J by 5 bases, with 9 bases left in between. The CDR3 bases are TGTGCCAGCAGCTTAACTCCGGGGACCGGGGAGCTGTTTTTT. The encoded protein is CASSLTPGTGELFF.

The J gene is TRBJ2-3, the V gene TRBV29-1; weak D call: TRBD1 (6 bases). This CDR3 spans 13 amino acids. Germline assignment: CDR1 SQVTM and CDR2 ANQGSEA. V lost 7 bases, J lost 6 bases, and 17 bases lay in between. Written as DNA, the CDR3 is TGCAGCGCAATTACAGGGAGCTTGGATACGCAGTATTTT. This sequence encodes CSAITGSLDTQYF.

Comment on this clone: This sequence may be a read error, since a much larger clone differs from it by one base. The CDR3 carries no conserved terminal phenylalanine or tryptophan, so it likely arises from a read error. The gene calls are TRBV6-5 and TRBJ1-1; D is unclear. The CDR3 is 15 amino acids. Germline assignment: CDR1 MNHEY and CDR2 SVGAGI. V lost 7 bases and J 3 bases, leaving 18 bases between the germline ends. Written as DNA, the CDR3 is TGTGCCAGCACCCCCAGGCGGGTTAGAGACACTGAAGCTTTCTCT. It specifies CASTPRRVRDTEAFS.

The chain joins TRBV9 to TRBJ2-1, with 9 bases that match TRBD2. The CDR3 totals 16 residues. V trimming: 3 bases; J trimming: 5 bases; junction bases outside the gene matches: 9. Germline lookup yields CDR1 SGDLS and CDR2 YYNGEE. The CDR3, as DNA: TGTGCCAGCAGCGCGGGAGCTAGCGGGAAAGACAATGAGCAGTTCTTC. Protein product: CASSAGASGKDNEQFF.

The chain recombines TRBV4-2 with TRBJ1-4; TRBD1 aligns across 7 bases. This CDR3 region has 15 residues. V dropped 5 bases and J dropped 4; count of bases not matched to a gene: 7. CDR1 and CDR2 (germline): LGHNA, YNFKEQ. CDR3 DNA sequence: TGTGCCAGCAGCGACCGGGGACAGTATAATGAAAAACTGTTTTTT. Its translation is CASSDRGQYNEKLFF.

This chain joins TRBV4-1 and TRBJ1-2; D is undetermined. The V gene's germline CDR1 is MGHRA and CDR2 YSYEKL. This CDR3 is built from 16 residues. V lost 2 bases and J 4 bases, leaving 17 bases between the germline ends. CDR3 sequence: CASSQMVERIGYGYTF. The CDR3 coding sequence is TGCGCCAGCAGCCAAATGGTAGAGAGGATCGGCTATGGCTACACCTTC.

The count of this clone is one. This chain joins TRBV25-1 and TRBJ2-3; D not certain. The V gene lost 4 bases and the J gene lost 0 bases, with 8 bases spanning the gap. Germline CDR1 and CDR2: MGHDK and SYGVNS. CDR3 length equals 14 residues. In nucleotides, the CDR3 is TGTGCCAGCAGTGGAAATCCGAGCACAGATACGCAGTATTTT. Its protein product is CASSGNPSTDTQYF.

The V gene is TRBV6-1, the J gene TRBJ2-7; D is uncertain. The CDR3 runs to 11 residues. The germline gives CDR1 MNHNS, CDR2 SASEGT. V was shortened by 8 bases and J by 4 bases, with 9 bases between the two germline ends. This chain's CDR3 is CASGGTYEQYF. The CDR3 coding sequence is TGTGCCAGCGGCGGTACATACGAGCAGTACTTC.

This clone was recorded once. This likely stems from a read error, as it lies one base from a far larger clone. V gene TRBV30 combines with J gene TRBJ2-2; D not certain. CDR3 size: 14 residues. Germline CDR1 GTSNPN, CDR2 SVGIG (reference sequence). The CDR3 is CAWGVPPYAGELFF. The DNA of the CDR3 is TGTGCCTGGGGTGTACCTCCGTATGCCGGGGAGCTGTTTTTT.

The chain uses TRBV4-2 and TRBJ2-1; TRBD2 aligns across 10 bases. CDR3 size: 17 residues. The germline V gene has CDR1 LGHNA and CDR2 YNFKEQ. Losses at the gene ends were 2 bases for V and 2 bases for J; bases not matched to a gene: 6. The CDR3 DNA follows: TGTGCCAGCAGCCAACACCCTAGCGGGAGCGCCTACAATGAGCAGTTCTTC. Encoded protein: CASSQHPSGSAYNEQFF.

The chain is built from TRBV6-5 and TRBJ2-7; weak D call: TRBD1 (6 bases). Germline V lookup: CDR1 MNHEY, CDR2 SVGAGI. V lost 2 bases and J lost 0, with 14 bases in between. CDR3 size: 16 residues. Here the CDR3 reads CASSYRFLDSSYEQYF. In DNA form, the CDR3 reads TGTGCCAGCAGTTACCGATTTCTGGACAGCTCCTACGAGCAGTACTTC.

This clone is a singleton in its sample. This chain connects TRBV6-1 to TRBJ1-4, with 8 positions matching TRBD1. The CDR3 runs 15 residues. Germline V gene sequence: CDR1 MNHNS, CDR2 SASEGT. Germline trimming cut 5 bases from V and 3 bases from J; bases unmatched to any gene: 5. The CDR3 here is CASSTDRVPNEKLFF. The CDR3 DNA reads as TGTGCCAGCAGTACGGACAGGGTCCCTAATGAAAAACTGTTTTTT.

The gene calls are TRBV7-9 and TRBJ2-7; 7 positions agree with TRBD1. Germline lookup yields CDR1 SEHNR and CDR2 FQNEAQ (reference sequence). V trimming: 4 bases; J trimming: 5 bases; junction bases outside the gene matches: 8. This CDR3 has 14 residues. The CDR3 here is CASSYNDRADEQYF. The CDR3 DNA reads TGTGCCAGCAGCTACAACGACAGGGCAGACGAGCAGTACTTC.

The chain recombines TRBV7-3 with TRBJ2-3, with no clear D. From germline, CDR1 is SGHTA and CDR2 FQGTGA. The CDR3 is 16 residues long. V gave up 2 bases and J gave up 5 bases, with 17 bases separating them. CDR3 residues: CASSLVASAQGDTQYF. The CDR3 bases are TGTGCCAGCAGCTTAGTAGCCAGCGCCCAAGGAGATACGCAGTATTTT.

The chain combines TRBV7-2 with TRBJ2-1; TRBD2 matches at 13 bases. This CDR3 comprises 17 residues. CDR1 is SGHTA and CDR2 is FQGNSA in the germline V gene. J lost 5 bases, V lost 5 bases, and 9 bases had no gene match. This CDR3 is CASSPPTSGRFHNEQFF. DNA of the CDR3: TGTGCCAGCAGCCCCCCGACTAGCGGGAGGTTCCACAATGAGCAGTTCTTC. Filled out from reference TRBV7-2 and TRBJ2-1, the complete variable domain reads GAGVSQSPSNKVTEKGKDVELRCDPISGHTALYWYRQSLGQGLEFLIYFQGNSAPDKSGLPSDRFSAERTGGSVSTLTIQRTQQEDSAVYLCASSPPTSGRFHNEQFFGPGTRLTVL.

The genes are TRBV7-6 and TRBJ1-6; D may be TRBD1 (5 bases). V was trimmed by 5 bases and J by 9 bases, leaving 14 bases between them. The germline CDR1 and CDR2 sequences are SGHVS and FNYEAQ. CDR3 size: 14 residues. CDR3 region: CASSPDGGTSPLHF. The DNA of the CDR3 is TGTGCCAGCAGCCCCGACGGGGGAACTTCACCCCTCCACTTT.

CDR3 amino acids: CASSLKTSGLSYEQYF. Here the CDR3 DNA reads TGTGCCAGCAGCCTCAAGACTAGCGGACTCTCCTACGAGCAGTACTTC. The J gene is TRBJ2-7, the V gene TRBV12-1; TRBD2, the table's D call, was not compared with the DNA. TRBV12-1 is a listed pseudogene. The CDR3 has 16 amino acids.

J is TRBJ1-2 and V is TRBV2; D uncertain. Germline V gene data show CDR1 as SNHLY and CDR2 as FYNNEI. The CDR3 is 10 residues long. V was pared by 3 bases and J by 5 bases, with 1 base between. The CDR3: CASSDYGYTF. The CDR3 DNA follows: TGTGCCAGCAGTGATTATGGCTACACCTTC.

This clone was seen more than once but under ten times. CDR3 sequence (DNA): TGTGCCAGCAGATTCGGGGGGCGCATGGGGGAGCAGTACTTC. Protein: CASRFGGRMGEQYF. The V and J genes are TRBV11-1 and TRBJ2-7, with D tentatively TRBD2 (7 bases). The CDR3 consists of 14 residues. Trimming removed 6 bases at V and 7 bases at J, with 19 bases between. Germline-derived CDR1 and CDR2 are SGHAT and FQDESV (reference sequence). The whole variable domain, remainder taken from reference TRBV11-1 and TRBJ2-7, is EAEVAQSPRYKITEKSQAVAFWCDPISGHATLYWYRQILGQGPELLVQFQDESVVDDSQLPKDRFSAERLKGVDSTLKIQPAELGDSAMYLCASRFGGRMGEQYFGPGTRLTVT.

The CDR3 spells CASMNRGGHTEAFF. The CDR3 bases are TGTGCCAGCATGAATAGAGGGGGTCACACTGAAGCTTTCTTT. The chain recombines TRBV28 with TRBJ1-1, with D possibly being TRBD1 (6 bases). V lost 7 bases to trimming and J lost 3 bases, with 15 bases between them. The length of the CDR3 is 14 residues. Germline CDR1 reads MDHEN; CDR2 reads SYDVKM.

The J gene is TRBJ2-6, the V gene TRBV27, with TRBD2 as a possible D gene (5 bases). The V and J ends lost 3 bases and 0 bases respectively, with 12 bases between them. The CDR3 is made up of 17 amino acids. Germline V gene sequence: CDR1 MNHEY, CDR2 SMNVEV (reference sequence). CDR3 amino acids: CASSFPHTSSGANVLTF. CDR3 bases: TGTGCCAGCAGTTTCCCGCATACTAGCTCTGGGGCCAACGTCCTGACTTTC. The full variable domain, its missing parts supplied by reference TRBV27 and TRBJ2-6, is EAQVTQNPRYLITVTGKKLTVTCSQNMNHEYMSWYRQDPGLGLRQIYYSMNVEVTDKGDVPEGYKVSRKEKRNFPLILESPSPNQTSLYFCASSFPHTSSGANVLTFGAGSRLTVL.

The chain employs TRBV28 and TRBJ2-7, with D unclear. V was pared by 5 bases and J by 0 bases, with 17 bases between. The germline V gene has CDR1 MDHEN and CDR2 SYDVKM. The CDR3 spans 16 residues. The CDR3 loop reads CASSTNDGIDSYEQYF. The CDR3 DNA sequence: TGTGCCAGCAGTACCAACGACGGTATTGACTCCTACGAGCAGTACTTC.